This is a list of T cell receptor beta chains from one sample in a study of shared clonotypes between healthy human individuals. TCRdb's copy holds only in-frame clones and misses some; the assay was immunoSEQ multiplex PCR. The sample contains approximately 840,000 clones, roughly 96% of which appear only once. Sample: naive CD8+ T cells sorted from blood. All receptors come from a man aged 30 to 39 in good health. CDR3s include the opening cysteine and the closing phenylalanine or tryptophan. D genes are given only for firm matches. Expanded clones get a size class; other rows say once, few or many, or leave the size out.

TRBJ2-7	NA	TRBD2	TRBV10-3	CAIRRPATSGSVYEQYF	TGTGCCATCAGGCGGCCCGCTACTAGCGGGAGCGTCTACGAGCAGTACTTC
TRBJ2-3	NA	TRBD2	TRBV7-9	CASSFRSGRGGDTQYF	TGTGCCAGCAGCTTCAGAAGCGGGAGAGGTGGAGATACGCAGTATTTT
TRBJ2-7	NA	NA	TRBV28	CASGTVHEQYF	TGTGCCAGCGGGACGGTGCACGAGCAGTACTTC
TRBJ1-5	NA	NA	TRBV15	CATMITGHGQPQHF	TGTGCCACCATGATCACAGGGCATGGTCAGCCCCAGCATTTT
TRBJ1-5	NA	TRBD1	TRBV29-1	CSIGQGSNQPQHF	TGCAGCATCGGACAGGGGAGCAATCAGCCCCAGCATTTT
TRBJ2-7	NA	TRBD1	TRBV9	CASSETGSYEQYF	TGTGCCAGCAGCGAGACAGGGTCCTACGAGCAGTACTTC
TRBJ2-3	NA	TRBD2	TRBV7-6	CASSLGAGDTDTQYF	TGTGCCAGCAGCTTAGGGGCGGGAGACACAGATACGCAGTATTTT
TRBJ1-1	NA	NA	TRBV25-1	CASSVSVGNTEAFF	TGTGCCAGCAGTGTCTCAGTGGGGAACACTGAAGCTTTCTTT
TRBJ2-7	NA	NA	TRBV6-5	CASSYSHKGYEQYF	TGTGCCAGCAGTTACTCCCACAAGGGGTACGAGCAGTACTTC
TRBJ2-4	NA	TRBD1	TRBV5-5	CASTGTEIAKNIQYF	TGTGCCAGCACCGGGACAGAGATAGCCAAAAACATTCAGTACTTC
TRBJ2-1	NA	TRBD2	TRBV27	CASSLWTSGGNNEQFF	TGTGCCAGCAGTTTGTGGACTAGCGGGGGGAACAATGAGCAGTTCTTC
TRBJ2-3	NA	NA	TRBV5-4	CASSSPTSGTDTQYF	TGTGCCAGCAGCTCCCCTACAAGCGGCACAGATACGCAGTATTTT
TRBJ2-7	NA	TRBD2	TRBV18	CASSDIGASGSPTYEQYF	TGTGCCAGCTCCGACATCGGGGCTAGCGGGAGTCCGACCTACGAGCAGTACTTC
TRBJ1-5	NA	NA	TRBV29-1	CSPGTLGRNQPQHF	TGCAGCCCGGGGACGTTAGGGCGGAATCAGCCCCAGCATTTT
TRBJ2-7	NA	NA	TRBV28	CASSLSLSYEQYF	TGTGCCAGCAGTTTATCTCTTTCCTACGAGCAGTACTTC
TRBJ2-7	NA	NA	TRBV15	CATSTRTGTYEQYF	TGTGCCACCAGCACGCGGACGGGAACCTACGAGCAGTACTTC
TRBJ2-3	NA	TRBD2	TRBV28	CASRPGVFAGVGTDTQYF	TGTGCCAGCAGACCCGGGGTTTTTGCGGGAGTAGGCACAGATACGCAGTATTTT
TRBJ2-5	NA	NA	TRBV13	CASSRITSKETQYF	TGTGCCAGCAGCCGAATAACCTCAAAAGAGACCCAGTACTTC
TRBJ1-4	once	TRBD1	TRBV5-1	CASSYDRGLNEKLFF	TGCGCCAGCAGCTACGACAGGGGACTTAATGAAAAACTGTTTTTT
TRBJ1-5	NA	NA	TRBV19	CASSIWDRANQPQHF	TGTGCCAGTAGTATCTGGGACCGGGCTAATCAGCCCCAGCATTTT
TRBJ2-1	NA	NA	TRBV29-1	CSVRRAQGYEQFF	TGCAGCGTCCGACGGGCCCAGGGCTATGAGCAGTTCTTC
TRBJ2-7	NA	NA	TRBV28	CASTRRGVEWKSSYEQYF	TGTGCCAGCACCCGAAGGGGGGTAGAGTGGAAAAGCTCCTACGAGCAGTACTTC
TRBJ2-6	NA	NA	TRBV2	CASTLESGANVLTF	TGTGCCAGCACCCTGGAGTCTGGGGCCAACGTCCTGACTTTC